The clone carrying this T cell receptor (beta chain) was seen a few times. The entry originates in a study of CD8+ T cells in alopecia areata. This CDR3 comprises 13 residues. Per germline, CDR1 MNHEY and CDR2 SMNVEV (reference sequence). V gave up 3 bases and J gave up 6 bases, with 9 bases separating them. RNA extraction and reverse transcription yielded cDNA as sequencing template. Sequencing used immunoSEQ multiplex PCR; TCRdb keeps in-frame clones, though not all of them. This table has 150,000 to 200,000 clones, about 60% appearing once. The chain carries TRBV27 and TRBJ1-5; D gene uncertain. The origin of this receptor is a human donor with alopecia areata. Specimen: CD4+ T cells sorted from blood, collected at week 0. The CDR3 sequence: CASSLSHLQPQHF. The CDR3 bases are TGTGCCAGCAGTTTGTCCCACCTTCAGCCCCAGCATTTT.